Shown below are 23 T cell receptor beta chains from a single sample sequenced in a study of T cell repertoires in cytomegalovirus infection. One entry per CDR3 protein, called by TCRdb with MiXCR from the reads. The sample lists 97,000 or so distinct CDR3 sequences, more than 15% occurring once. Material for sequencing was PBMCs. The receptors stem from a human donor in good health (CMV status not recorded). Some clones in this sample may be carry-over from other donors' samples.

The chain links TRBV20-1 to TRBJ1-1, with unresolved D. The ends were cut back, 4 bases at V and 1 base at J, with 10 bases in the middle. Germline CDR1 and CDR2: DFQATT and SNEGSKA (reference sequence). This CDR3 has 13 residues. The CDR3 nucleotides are TGCAGTGCTACTGACCCGGGGAACACTGAAGCTTTCTTT. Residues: CSATDPGNTEAFF.

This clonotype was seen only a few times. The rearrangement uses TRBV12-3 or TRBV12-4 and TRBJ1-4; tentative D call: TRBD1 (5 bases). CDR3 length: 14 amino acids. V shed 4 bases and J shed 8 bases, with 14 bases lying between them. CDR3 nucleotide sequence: TGTGCCAGCAGTTGGAATTCGGGGCGGGAAAAACTGTTTTTT. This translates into CASSWNSGREKLFF.

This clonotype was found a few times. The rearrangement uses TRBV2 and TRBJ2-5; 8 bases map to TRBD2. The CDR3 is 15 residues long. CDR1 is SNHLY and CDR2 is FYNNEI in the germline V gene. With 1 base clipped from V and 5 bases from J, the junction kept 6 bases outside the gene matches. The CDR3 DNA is TGTGCCAGCAGTGAAGTTGACCGGGAGGGGGAGACCCAGTACTTC. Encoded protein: CASSEVDREGETQYF.

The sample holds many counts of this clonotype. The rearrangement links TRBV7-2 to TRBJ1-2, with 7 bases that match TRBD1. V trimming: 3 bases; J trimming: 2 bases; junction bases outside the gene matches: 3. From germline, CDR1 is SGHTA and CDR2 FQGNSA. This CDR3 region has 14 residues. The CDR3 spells CASSFSDRNYGYTF. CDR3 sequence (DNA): TGTGCCAGCAGCTTCTCGGACAGGAACTATGGCTACACCTTC.

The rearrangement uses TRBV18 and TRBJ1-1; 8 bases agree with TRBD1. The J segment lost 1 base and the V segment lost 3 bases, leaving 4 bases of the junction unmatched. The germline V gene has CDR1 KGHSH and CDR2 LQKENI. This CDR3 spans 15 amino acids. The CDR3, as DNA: TGTGCCAGCTCACCGACGACAGGGGAGAACACTGAAGCTTTCTTT. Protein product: CASSPTTGENTEAFF.

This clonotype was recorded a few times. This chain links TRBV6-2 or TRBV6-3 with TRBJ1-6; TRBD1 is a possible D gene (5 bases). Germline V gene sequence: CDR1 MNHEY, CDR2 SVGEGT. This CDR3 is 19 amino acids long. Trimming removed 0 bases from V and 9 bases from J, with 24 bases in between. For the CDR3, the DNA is TGTGCCAGCAGTTACTCGAGGTTGGATCGGGGGGTCCAACTTTCACCCCTCCACTTT. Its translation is CASSYSRLDRGVQLSPLHF.

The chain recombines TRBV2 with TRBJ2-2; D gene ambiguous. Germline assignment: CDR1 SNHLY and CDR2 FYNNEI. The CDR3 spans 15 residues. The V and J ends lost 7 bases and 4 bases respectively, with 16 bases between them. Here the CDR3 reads CASTPQGDPTGELFF. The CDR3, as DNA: TGTGCCAGCACCCCTCAAGGAGACCCCACCGGGGAGCTGTTTTTT.

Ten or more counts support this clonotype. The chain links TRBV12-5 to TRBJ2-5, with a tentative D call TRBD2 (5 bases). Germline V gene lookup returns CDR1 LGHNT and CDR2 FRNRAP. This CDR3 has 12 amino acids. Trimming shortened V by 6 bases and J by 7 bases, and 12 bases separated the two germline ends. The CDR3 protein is CASGEVVGTQYF. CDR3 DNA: TGTGCTAGTGGGGAGGTAGTCGGGACCCAGTACTTC.

CDR3 DNA sequence: TGTGCCAGCAGTGAATGGGGGGGCGGTGAGCAGTTCTTC. Translated, it gives CASSEWGGGEQFF. The gene calls are TRBV2 and TRBJ2-1, with TRBD2 as a possible D gene (7 bases). The V and J ends lost 2 bases and 9 bases respectively, with 11 bases between them. Germline V gene sequence: CDR1 SNHLY, CDR2 FYNNEI. This CDR3 region has 13 residues.

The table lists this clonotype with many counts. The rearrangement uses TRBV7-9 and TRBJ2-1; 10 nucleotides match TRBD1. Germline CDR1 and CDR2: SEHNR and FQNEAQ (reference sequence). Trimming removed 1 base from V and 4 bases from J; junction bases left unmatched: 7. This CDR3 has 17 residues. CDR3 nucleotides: TGTGCCAGCAGCTTAGACCCGGGACAGGGGCGGTACAATGAGCAGTTCTTC. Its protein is CASSLDPGQGRYNEQFF.

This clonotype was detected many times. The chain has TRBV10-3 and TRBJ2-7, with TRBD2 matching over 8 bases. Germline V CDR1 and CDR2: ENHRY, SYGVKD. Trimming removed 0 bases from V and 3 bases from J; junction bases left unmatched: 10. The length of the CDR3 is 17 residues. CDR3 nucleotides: TGTGCCATCAGTGAGTCTGGGCGGCTAGCGGGTAGCTACGAGCAGTACTTC. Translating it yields CAISESGRLAGSYEQYF.

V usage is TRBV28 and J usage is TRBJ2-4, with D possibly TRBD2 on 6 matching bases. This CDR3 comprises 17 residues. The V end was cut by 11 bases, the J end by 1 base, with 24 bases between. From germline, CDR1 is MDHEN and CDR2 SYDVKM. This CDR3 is CAAEGPTGTPAKNIQYF. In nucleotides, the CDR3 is TGTGCCGCCGAAGGGCCTACCGGGACTCCGGCCAAAAACATTCAGTACTTC.

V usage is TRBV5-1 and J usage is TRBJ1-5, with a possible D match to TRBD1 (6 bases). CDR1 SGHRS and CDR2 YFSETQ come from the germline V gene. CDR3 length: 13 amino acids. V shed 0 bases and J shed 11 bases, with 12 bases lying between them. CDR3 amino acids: CASSLDRVTAQHF. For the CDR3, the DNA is TGCGCCAGCAGCTTGGACAGGGTTACAGCCCAGCATTTT.

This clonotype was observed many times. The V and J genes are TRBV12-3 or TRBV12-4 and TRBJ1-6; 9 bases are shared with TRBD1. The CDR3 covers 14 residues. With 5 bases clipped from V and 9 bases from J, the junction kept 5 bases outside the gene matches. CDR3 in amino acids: CASSPGQGVSPLHF. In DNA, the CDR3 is TGTGCCAGCAGTCCGGGACAGGGAGTTTCACCCCTCCACTTT.

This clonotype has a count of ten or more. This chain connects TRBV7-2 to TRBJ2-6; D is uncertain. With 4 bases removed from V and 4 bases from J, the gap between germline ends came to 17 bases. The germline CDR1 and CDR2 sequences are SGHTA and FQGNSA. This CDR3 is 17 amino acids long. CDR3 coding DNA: TGTGCCAGCAGCTCCCGACACTTAGGAAACGGGGCCAACGTCCTGACTTTC. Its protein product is CASSSRHLGNGANVLTF.

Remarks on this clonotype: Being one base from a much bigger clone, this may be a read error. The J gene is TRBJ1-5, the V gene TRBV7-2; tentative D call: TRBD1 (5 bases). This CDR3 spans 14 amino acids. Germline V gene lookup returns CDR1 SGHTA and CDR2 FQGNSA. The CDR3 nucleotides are TGTGTCAGCAGCTCCACCCGGGGGGGGCAGCCCCAGCATTTT. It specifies CVSSSTRGGQPQHF. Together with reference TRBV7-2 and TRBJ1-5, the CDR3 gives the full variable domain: GAGVSQSPSNKVTEKGKDVELRCDPISGHTALYWYRQSLGQGLEFLIYFQGNSAPDKSGLPSDRFSAERTGGSVSTLTIQRTQQEDSAVYLCVSSSTRGGQPQHFGDGTRLSIL.

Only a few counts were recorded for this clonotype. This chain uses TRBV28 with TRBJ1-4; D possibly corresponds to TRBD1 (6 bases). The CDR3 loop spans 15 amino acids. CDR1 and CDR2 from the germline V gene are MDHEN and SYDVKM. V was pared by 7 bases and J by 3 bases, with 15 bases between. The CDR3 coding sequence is TGTGCCAGCATGGGGGGGACACCCTCTAATGAAAAACTGTTTTTT. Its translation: CASMGGTPSNEKLFF. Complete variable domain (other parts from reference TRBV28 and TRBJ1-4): DVKVTQSSRYLVKRTGEKVFLECVQDMDHENMFWYRQDPGLGLRLIYFSYDVKMKEKGDIPEGYSVSREKKERFSLILESASTNQTSMYLCASMGGTPSNEKLFFGSGTQLSVL.

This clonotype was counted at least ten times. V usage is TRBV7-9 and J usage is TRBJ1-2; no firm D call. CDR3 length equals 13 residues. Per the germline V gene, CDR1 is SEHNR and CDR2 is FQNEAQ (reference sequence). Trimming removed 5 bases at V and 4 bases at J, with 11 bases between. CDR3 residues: CASSRSQFYGYTF. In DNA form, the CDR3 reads TGTGCCAGCAGCCGGTCACAGTTCTATGGCTACACCTTC.

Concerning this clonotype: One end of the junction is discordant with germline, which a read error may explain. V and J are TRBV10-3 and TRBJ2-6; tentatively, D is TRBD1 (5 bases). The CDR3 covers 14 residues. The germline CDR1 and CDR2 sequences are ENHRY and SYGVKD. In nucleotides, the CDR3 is TGTGCCATCAGCCCAAGCTCTGGGGCCAACGTCCCGACTTTC. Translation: CAISPSSGANVPTF.

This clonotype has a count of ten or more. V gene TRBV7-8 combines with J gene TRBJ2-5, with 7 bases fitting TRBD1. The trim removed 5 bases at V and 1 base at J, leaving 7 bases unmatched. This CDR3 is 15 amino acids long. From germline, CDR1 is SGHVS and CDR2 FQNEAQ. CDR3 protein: CASSPPDRIQETQYF. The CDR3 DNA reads TGTGCCAGCAGCCCTCCGGACAGGATCCAAGAGACCCAGTACTTC.

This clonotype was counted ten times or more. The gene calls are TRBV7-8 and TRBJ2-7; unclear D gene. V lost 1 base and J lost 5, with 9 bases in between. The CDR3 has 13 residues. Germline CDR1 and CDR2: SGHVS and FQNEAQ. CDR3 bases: TGTGCCAGCAGCTTAGGTAGAATCGACGAGCAGTACTTC. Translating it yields CASSLGRIDEQYF.

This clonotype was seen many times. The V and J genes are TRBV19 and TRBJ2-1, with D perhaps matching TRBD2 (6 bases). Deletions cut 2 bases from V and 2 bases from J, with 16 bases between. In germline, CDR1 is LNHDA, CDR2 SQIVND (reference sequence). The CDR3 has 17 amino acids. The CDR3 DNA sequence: TGTGCCAGTAGTATAAGTCGTCGGCGGGGAACCTACAATGAGCAGTTCTTC. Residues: CASSISRRRGTYNEQFF.

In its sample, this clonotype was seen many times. This chain's CDR3 is CASNRRPYQPQHF. For the CDR3, the DNA is TGCGCCAGCAACAGACGGCCTTACCAGCCCCAGCATTTT. The rearrangement links TRBV23-1 to TRBJ1-5; D unresolved. Being an ORF, TRBV23-1 has a function that is uncertain. Trimming took off 7 bases at V and 7 bases at J, with 14 bases between the two ends. The length of the CDR3 is 13 residues.